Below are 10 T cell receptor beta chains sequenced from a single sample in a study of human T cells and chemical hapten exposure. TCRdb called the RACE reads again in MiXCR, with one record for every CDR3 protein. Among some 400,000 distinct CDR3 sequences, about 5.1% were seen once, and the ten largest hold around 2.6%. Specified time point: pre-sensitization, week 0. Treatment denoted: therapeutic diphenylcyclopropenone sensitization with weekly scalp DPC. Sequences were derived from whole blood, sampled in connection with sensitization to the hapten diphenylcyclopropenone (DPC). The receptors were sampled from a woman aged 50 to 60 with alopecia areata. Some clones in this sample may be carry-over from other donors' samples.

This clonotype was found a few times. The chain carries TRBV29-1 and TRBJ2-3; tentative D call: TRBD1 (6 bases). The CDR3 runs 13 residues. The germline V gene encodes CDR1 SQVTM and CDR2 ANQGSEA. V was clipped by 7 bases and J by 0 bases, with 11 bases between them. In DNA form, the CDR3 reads TGCAGCGCGCTCACAGGGAGCACAGATACGCAGTATTTT. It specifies CSALTGSTDTQYF.

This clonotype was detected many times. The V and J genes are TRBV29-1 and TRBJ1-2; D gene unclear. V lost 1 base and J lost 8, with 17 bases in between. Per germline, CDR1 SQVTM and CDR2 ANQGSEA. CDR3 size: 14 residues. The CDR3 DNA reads TGCAGCGTTGAAGCAAGGCCTCCTAAAGGGGGCTACACCTTC. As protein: CSVEARPPKGGYTF.

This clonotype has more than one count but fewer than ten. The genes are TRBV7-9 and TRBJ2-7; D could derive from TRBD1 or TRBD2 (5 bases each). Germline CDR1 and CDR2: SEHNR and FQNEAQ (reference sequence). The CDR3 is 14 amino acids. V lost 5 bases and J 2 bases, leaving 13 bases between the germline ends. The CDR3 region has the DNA TGTGCCAGCAGCCCCCCGGGGCCAACCTACGAGCAGTACTTC. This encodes CASSPPGPTYEQYF.

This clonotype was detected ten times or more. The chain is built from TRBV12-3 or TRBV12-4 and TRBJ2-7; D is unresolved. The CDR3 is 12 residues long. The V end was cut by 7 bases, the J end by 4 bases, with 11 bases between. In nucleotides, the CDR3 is TGTGCCAGCACCTTGGACCATTACGAGCAGTACTTC. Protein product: CASTLDHYEQYF.

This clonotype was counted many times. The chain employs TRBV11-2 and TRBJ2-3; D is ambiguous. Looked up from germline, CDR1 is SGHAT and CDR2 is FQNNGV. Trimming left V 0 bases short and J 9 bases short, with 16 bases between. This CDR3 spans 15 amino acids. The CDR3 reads CASSLDRFAARTQYF. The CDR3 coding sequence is TGTGCCAGCAGCTTAGATCGTTTTGCGGCCCGGACGCAGTATTTT.

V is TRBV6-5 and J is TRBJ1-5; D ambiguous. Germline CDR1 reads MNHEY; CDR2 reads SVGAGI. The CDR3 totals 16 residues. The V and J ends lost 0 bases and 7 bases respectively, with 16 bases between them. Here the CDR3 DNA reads TGTGCCAGCAGTTACTCTGACCCCCAGGTGGGCCAGCCCCAGCATTTT. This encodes CASSYSDPQVGQPQHF.

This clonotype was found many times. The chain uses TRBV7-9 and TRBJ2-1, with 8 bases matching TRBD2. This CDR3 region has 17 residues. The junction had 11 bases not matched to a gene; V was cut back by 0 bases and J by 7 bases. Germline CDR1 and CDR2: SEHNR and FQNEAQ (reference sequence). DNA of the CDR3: TGTGCCAGCAGCTTAGCGCTGGGGACTAGGGGGGAAAATGAGCAGTTCTTC. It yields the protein CASSLALGTRGENEQFF.

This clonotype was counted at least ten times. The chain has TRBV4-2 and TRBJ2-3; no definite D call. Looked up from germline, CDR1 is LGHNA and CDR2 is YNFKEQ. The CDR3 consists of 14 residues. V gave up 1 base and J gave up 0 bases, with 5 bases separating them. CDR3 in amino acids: CASSQAASTDTQYF. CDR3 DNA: TGTGCCAGCAGCCAAGCTGCGAGCACAGATACGCAGTATTTT.

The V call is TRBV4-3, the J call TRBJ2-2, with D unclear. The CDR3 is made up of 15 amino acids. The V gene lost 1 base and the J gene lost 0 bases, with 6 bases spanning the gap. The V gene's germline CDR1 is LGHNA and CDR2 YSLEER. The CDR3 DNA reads TGCGCCAGCAGCCAAGCCGGCTCGAACACCGGGGAGCTGTTTTTT. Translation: CASSQAGSNTGELFF.

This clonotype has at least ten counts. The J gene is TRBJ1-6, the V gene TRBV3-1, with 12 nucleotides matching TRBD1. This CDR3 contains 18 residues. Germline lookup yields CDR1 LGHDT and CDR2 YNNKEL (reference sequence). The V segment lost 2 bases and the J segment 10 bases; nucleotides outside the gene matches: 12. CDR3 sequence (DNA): TGTGCCAGCAGCCAATTTCATCCCGGGACAGGGGGCAGATCACCCCTCCACTTT. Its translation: CASSQFHPGTGGRSPLHF.